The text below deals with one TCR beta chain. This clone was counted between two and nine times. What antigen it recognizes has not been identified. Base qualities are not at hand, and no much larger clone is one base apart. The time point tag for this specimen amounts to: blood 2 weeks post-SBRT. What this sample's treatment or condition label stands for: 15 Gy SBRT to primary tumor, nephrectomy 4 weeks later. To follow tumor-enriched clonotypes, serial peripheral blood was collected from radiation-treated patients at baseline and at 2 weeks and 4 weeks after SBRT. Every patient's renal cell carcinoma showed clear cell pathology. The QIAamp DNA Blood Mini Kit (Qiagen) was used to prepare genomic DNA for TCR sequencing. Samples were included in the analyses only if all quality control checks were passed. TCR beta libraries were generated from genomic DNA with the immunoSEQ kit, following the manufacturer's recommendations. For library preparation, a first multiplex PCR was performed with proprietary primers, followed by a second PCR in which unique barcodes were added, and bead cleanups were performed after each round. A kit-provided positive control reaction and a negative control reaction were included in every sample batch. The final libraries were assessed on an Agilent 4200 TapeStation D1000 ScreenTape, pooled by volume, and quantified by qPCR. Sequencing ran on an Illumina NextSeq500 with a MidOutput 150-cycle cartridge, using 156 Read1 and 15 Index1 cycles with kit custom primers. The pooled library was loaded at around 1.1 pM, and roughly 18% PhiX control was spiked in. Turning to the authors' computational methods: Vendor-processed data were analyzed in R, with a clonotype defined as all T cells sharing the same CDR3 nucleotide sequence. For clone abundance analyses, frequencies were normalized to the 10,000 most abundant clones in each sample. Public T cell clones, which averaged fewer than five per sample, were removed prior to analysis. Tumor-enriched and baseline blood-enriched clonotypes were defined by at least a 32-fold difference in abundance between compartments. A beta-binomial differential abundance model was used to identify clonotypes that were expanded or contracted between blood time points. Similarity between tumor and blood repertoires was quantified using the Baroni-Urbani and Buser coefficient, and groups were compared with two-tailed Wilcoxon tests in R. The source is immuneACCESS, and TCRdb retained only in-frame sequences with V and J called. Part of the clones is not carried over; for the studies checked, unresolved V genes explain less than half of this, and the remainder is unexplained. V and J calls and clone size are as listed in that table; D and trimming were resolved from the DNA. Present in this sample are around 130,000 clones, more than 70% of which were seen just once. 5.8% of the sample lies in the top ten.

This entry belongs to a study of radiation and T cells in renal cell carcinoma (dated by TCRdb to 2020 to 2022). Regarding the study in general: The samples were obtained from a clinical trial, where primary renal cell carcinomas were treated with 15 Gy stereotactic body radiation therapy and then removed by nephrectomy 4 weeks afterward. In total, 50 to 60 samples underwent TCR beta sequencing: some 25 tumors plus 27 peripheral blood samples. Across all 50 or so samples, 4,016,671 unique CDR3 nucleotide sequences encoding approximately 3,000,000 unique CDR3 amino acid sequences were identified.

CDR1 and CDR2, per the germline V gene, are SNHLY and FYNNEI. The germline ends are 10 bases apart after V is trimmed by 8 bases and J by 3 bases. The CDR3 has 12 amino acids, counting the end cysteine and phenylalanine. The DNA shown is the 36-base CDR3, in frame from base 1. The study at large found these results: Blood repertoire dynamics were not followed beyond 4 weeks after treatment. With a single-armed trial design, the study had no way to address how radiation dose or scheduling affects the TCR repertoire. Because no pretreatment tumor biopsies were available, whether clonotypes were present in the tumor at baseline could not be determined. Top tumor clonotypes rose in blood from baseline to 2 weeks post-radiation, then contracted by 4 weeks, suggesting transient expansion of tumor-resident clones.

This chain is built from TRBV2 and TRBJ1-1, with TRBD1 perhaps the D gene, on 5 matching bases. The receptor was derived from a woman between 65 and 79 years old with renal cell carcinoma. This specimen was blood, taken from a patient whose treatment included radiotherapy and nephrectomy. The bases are TGTGCCAGCTTTAAAGGGGACACTGAAGCTTTCTTT. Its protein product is CASFKGDTEAFF.